The next 11 T cell receptor beta chains were all read from a single sample in a study of radiotherapy plus CTLA-4 blockade in lung cancer. TCRdb's copy holds only in-frame clones and misses some; the assay was immunoSEQ multiplex PCR. Here the sample spans tens of thousands of clones, just under 85% being singletons. Sequenced material: peripheral blood, taken from a patient treated with radiotherapy plus ipilimumab. These receptors came from a human donor with non-small cell lung cancer whose response to radiotherapy plus ipilimumab could not be evaluated.

This clone was seen once. J is TRBJ2-3 and V is TRBV25-1; 7 bases line up with TRBD1. The CDR3 consists of 15 residues. The V and J ends lost 3 bases and 4 bases, in that order; junction bases with no gene match: 7. Germline-derived CDR1 and CDR2 are MGHDK and SYGVNS. CDR3 bases: TGTGCCAGCAGTGATAGGGGGCGCGGGTCAGATACGCAGTATTTT. Amino acid sequence: CASSDRGRGSDTQYF. The whole variable domain, filled in from reference TRBV25-1 and TRBJ2-3, reads EADIYQTPRYLVIGTGKKITLECSQTMGHDKMYWYQQDPGMELHLIHYSYGVNSTEKGDLSSESTVSRIRTEHFPLTLESARPSHTSQYLCASSDRGRGSDTQYFGPGTRLTVL.

The chain employs TRBV2 and TRBJ1-4; 9 nucleotides match TRBD1. This CDR3 contains 13 residues. After removal of 4 bases from V and 6 bases from J, the junction contained 0 bases not matched to a gene. CDR1 and CDR2 from the germline V gene are SNHLY and FYNNEI. The chain's CDR3 is CASSGTGDEKLFF. CDR3 coding DNA: TGTGCCAGCAGTGGGACAGGGGATGAAAAACTGTTTTTT.

V gene TRBV13 combines with J gene TRBJ1-1; D gene uncertain. The CDR3 runs to 16 residues. Trimming took 5 bases from V and 0 from J, leaving 16 bases between them. Germline CDR1 is PRHDT and CDR2 is FYEKMQ (reference sequence). Written as DNA, the CDR3 is TGTGCCAGCAGCGCCCGTCCCCGGGGAGTGAACACTGAAGCTTTCTTT. This gives the protein CASSARPRGVNTEAFF.

The chain has TRBV7-2 and TRBJ2-7; TRBD2 matches at 8 bases. The CDR3 totals 14 residues. With 7 bases clipped from V and 3 bases from J, the junction kept 8 bases outside the gene matches. Germline V lookup: CDR1 SGHTA, CDR2 FQGNSA. CDR3 in DNA: TGTGCCAGCAAGCTGACTAGCGAGTTCTACGAGCAGTACTTC. Protein: CASKLTSEFYEQYF.

The chain has TRBV19 and TRBJ2-7, with D possibly matching TRBD2 (5 bases). Germline values: CDR1 LNHDA, CDR2 SQIVND (reference sequence). V lost 5 bases and J lost 2, with 10 bases in between. This CDR3 region has 13 residues. The CDR3 DNA reads TGTGCCAGTAGTGAGGGCCAAACCTACGAGCAGTACTTC. Translation: CASSEGQTYEQYF.

This clone was seen just once. The chain carries TRBV11-1 and TRBJ1-1; D is possibly TRBD1 (6 bases). V was clipped by 2 bases and J by 1 base, with 14 bases between them. This CDR3 comprises 16 residues. CDR1 SGHAT and CDR2 FQDESV come from the germline V gene (reference sequence). The CDR3 nucleotides read TGTGCCAGCAGCTTATTACAGGGCTCGGGGAACACTGAAGCTTTCTTT. The encoded protein is CASSLLQGSGNTEAFF.

This chain joins TRBV4-2 and TRBJ2-3, with D possibly matching TRBD1 (5 bases). CDR3 size: 13 residues. V shed 2 bases and J shed 5 bases, with 8 bases lying between them. The germline V gene has CDR1 LGHNA and CDR2 YNFKEQ. This chain's CDR3 is CASSQPGQDTQYF. DNA of the CDR3: TGTGCCAGCAGCCAACCCGGACAAGATACGCAGTATTTT.

This rearrangement joins TRBV6-6 to TRBJ1-5; 8 bases are shared with TRBD1. Looked up from germline, CDR1 is MNHNY and CDR2 is SVGAGI (reference sequence). Trimming removed 5 bases from V and 7 bases from J; junction bases left unmatched: 10. The CDR3 contains 15 residues. The CDR3 protein is CASSGGQGGIQPQHF. CDR3 DNA sequence: TGTGCCAGCAGTGGAGGACAGGGAGGGATCCAGCCCCAGCATTTT.

The rearrangement uses TRBV7-9 and TRBJ2-7, with TRBD2 matching over 9 bases. The CDR3 is made up of 17 amino acids. Germline values: CDR1 SEHNR, CDR2 FQNEAQ (reference sequence). The V segment lost 5 bases and the J segment 5 bases; nucleotides outside the gene matches: 16. CDR3 amino acids: CASSLSISGRGAHEQYF. In nucleotides, the CDR3 is TGTGCCAGCAGCCTCTCAATTAGCGGGAGAGGGGCCCACGAGCAGTACTTC.

The chain has TRBV6-5 and TRBJ1-2, with D perhaps matching TRBD1 (5 bases). The germline gives CDR1 MNHEY, CDR2 SVGAGI. V was clipped by 4 bases and J by 8 bases, with 8 bases between them. This CDR3 region has 11 residues. CDR3 protein: CASSLGEGYTF. The CDR3 DNA follows: TGTGCCAGCAGTTTAGGGGAAGGCTACACCTTC.

The genes are TRBV14 and TRBJ1-1, with TRBD1 matching over 8 bases. Trimming removed 4 bases from V and 11 bases from J; junction bases left unmatched: 12. CDR1 and CDR2 (germline): SGHDN, FVKESK. This CDR3 is built from 14 residues. CDR3: CASSPGQGLSLAFF. CDR3 DNA: TGTGCCAGCAGCCCAGGACAGGGATTAAGCTTGGCTTTCTTT.